The 12 T cell receptor beta chains below all came from one sample that was sequenced in a study of radiotherapy plus CTLA-4 blockade in lung cancer. Only in-frame clones appear in the TCRdb table, and some are missing; sequencing was by immunoSEQ multiplex PCR. Of about 28,000 clones listed, over 75% are singletons. Sequenced material: peripheral blood, taken from a patient treated with radiotherapy plus ipilimumab. Receptor source: a human donor with non-small cell lung cancer who had stable disease on radiotherapy plus ipilimumab.

The chain employs TRBV2 and TRBJ1-2; the D gene is possibly TRBD1 (5 bases). The V end was cut by 6 bases, the J end by 8 bases, with 16 bases between. The CDR3 extends over 13 amino acids. CDR1 and CDR2 (germline): SNHLY, FYNNEI. The CDR3 loop reads CASSLPPTEGYTF. CDR3 nucleotides: TGTGCCAGCAGCCTCCCCCCGACAGAAGGCTACACCTTC.

V gene TRBV30 combines with J gene TRBJ1-1; 8 bases match TRBD1. Germline CDR1 GTSNPN, CDR2 SVGIG (reference sequence). Germline trimming cut 3 bases from V and 1 base from J; bases unmatched to any gene: 7. This CDR3 has 15 residues. This CDR3 is CAWRWTGTTNTEAFF. The CDR3 bases are TGTGCCTGGAGGTGGACAGGGACGACGAACACTGAAGCTTTCTTT.

This clone showed up just a few times. The rearrangement joins TRBV27 to TRBJ1-1; D might be TRBD1 (6 bases). The V gene lost 5 bases and the J gene lost 5 bases, with 15 bases spanning the gap. CDR3 length: 14 amino acids. Germline assignment: CDR1 MNHEY and CDR2 SMNVEV (reference sequence). The CDR3 is CASSISRGRTEAFF. For the CDR3, the DNA is TGTGCCAGCAGTATCTCCAGGGGTCGGACTGAAGCTTTCTTT.

This chain connects TRBV27 to TRBJ1-1; weak D call: TRBD1 (6 bases). The CDR3 extends over 16 amino acids. The germline CDR1 and CDR2 sequences are MNHEY and SMNVEV (reference sequence). The V and J ends lost 11 bases and 1 base respectively, with 23 bases between them. CDR3 loop: CASKGVTGAKNTEAFF. The CDR3 nucleotides are TGTGCCTCCAAGGGGGTAACGGGCGCGAAGAACACTGAAGCTTTCTTT.

This clone was found a few times. The CDR3 bases are TGCGCCAGCAGCCAAGGTCAAATAAACTATGGCTACACCTTC. Translation: CASSQGQINYGYTF. V and J are TRBV4-3 and TRBJ1-2; no definite D call. CDR1 is LGHNA, CDR2 YSLEER, per germline. V was trimmed by 1 base and J by 2 bases, leaving 8 bases between them. The CDR3 runs to 14 residues.

This chain connects TRBV2 to TRBJ1-2; TRBD1 might be the D (5 bases). The CDR3 contains 12 residues. V was shortened by 8 bases and J by 1 base, with 8 bases between the two germline ends. CDR1 and CDR2 (germline): SNHLY, FYNNEI. The CDR3 here is CASGALNYGYTF. The CDR3 region has the DNA TGTGCCAGCGGGGCTCTTAACTATGGCTACACCTTC.

V and J are TRBV7-9 and TRBJ1-1; 8 positions match TRBD1. The germline gives CDR1 SEHNR, CDR2 FQNEAQ (reference sequence). The CDR3 consists of 15 residues. V trimming: 5 bases; J trimming: 1 base; junction bases outside the gene matches: 6. Here the CDR3 DNA reads TGTGCCAGCAGCGCATTTGGGACAGGGAACACTGAAGCTTTCTTT. Its translation is CASSAFGTGNTEAFF.

The rearrangement joins TRBV27 to TRBJ2-6, with TRBD1 matching 8 bases. V shed 2 bases and J 4 bases; nucleotides not matched to a gene: 7. Looked up from germline, CDR1 is MNHEY and CDR2 is SMNVEV (reference sequence). The CDR3 is 17 amino acids. The CDR3 loop reads CASSLVADRAGANVLTF. Here the CDR3 DNA reads TGTGCCAGCAGTTTAGTTGCGGACAGGGCCGGGGCCAACGTCCTGACTTTC.

The rearrangement uses TRBV18 and TRBJ1-1, with D maybe TRBD1 (6 bases). There are 18 residues in the CDR3. V was clipped by 3 bases and J by 0 bases, with 20 bases between them. Germline V gives CDR1 KGHSH, CDR2 LQKENI. In DNA form, the CDR3 reads TGTGCCAGCTCACCGCGCGAGAGTGGGGGGACAATGAACACTGAAGCTTTCTTT. This sequence encodes CASSPRESGGTMNTEAFF.

This clone was picked up one time. This chain joins TRBV10-3 and TRBJ2-1; 12 bases fit TRBD1. The CDR3 sequence is 15 residues long. Germline CDR1 and CDR2: ENHRY and SYGVKD. Germline trimming cut 6 bases from V and 7 bases from J; bases unmatched to any gene: 7. The CDR3 nucleotides read TGTGCCATCAGGCCGGGACAGGGGGCGCAGAATGAGCAGTTCTTC. This sequence encodes CAIRPGQGAQNEQFF.

The chain carries TRBV11-3 and TRBJ1-1; a possible D gene is TRBD1 (5 bases). This CDR3 is built from 13 residues. The V gene lost 3 bases and the J gene lost 6 bases, with 11 bases spanning the gap. CDR1 is SGHNT and CDR2 is YENEEA in the germline V gene. This CDR3 reads CASSFSGVAEAFF. CDR3 coding DNA: TGTGCCAGCAGCTTTTCGGGGGTCGCTGAAGCTTTCTTT.

The gene calls are TRBV7-9 and TRBJ2-1; 11 bases agree with TRBD2. The CDR3 is made up of 17 amino acids. The V gene end was trimmed by 1 base and the J gene end by 7 bases; junction bases not matched to a gene: 9. Germline V gives CDR1 SEHNR, CDR2 FQNEAQ (reference sequence). CDR3 in amino acids: CASSLGETSGARNEQFF. In DNA form, the CDR3 reads TGTGCCAGCAGCTTAGGGGAGACTAGCGGGGCGAGGAATGAGCAGTTCTTC.